This T cell receptor beta chain appears in the sequencing data of a study of glioma-infiltrating T cells after dendritic cell vaccination. Study background: Patients received three intradermal dendritic cell vaccine injections at biweekly intervals.

The repertoire was sequenced with immunoSEQ multiplex PCR; TCRdb's copy has only in-frame clones and lacks some. The table includes 100,000 or so clones, 90% detected once. The time point here: after dendritic cell vaccination, including at tumor progression/relapse. Per the germline V gene, CDR1 is LNHNV and CDR2 is YYDKDF (reference sequence). V was pared by 0 bases and J by 4 bases, with 8 bases of the junction left unmatched. The CDR3 is 16 amino acids. The V gene is TRBV15, the J gene TRBJ2-5; 7 bases agree with TRBD2. This TCR was recovered from a human donor with glioblastoma. Sequencing used blood, obtained after dendritic cell vaccination. CDR3 sequence (DNA): TGTGCCACCAGCAGAGATCGGGCGGGAGACTCAGAGACCCAGTACTTC. Protein sequence: CATSRDRAGDSETQYF.